The 28 T cell receptor beta chains presented below share a single source sample, sequenced in a study of T cells in narcolepsy. The data were produced by immunoSEQ multiplex PCR, yet TCRdb's version contains in-frame clones alone and is incomplete. The table has about 34,000 clones, more than 75% seen once. Sequenced input: memory (CD45RA-) CD4+ T cells from blood. The source of these receptors is a human donor in good health.

The chain uses TRBV19 and TRBJ1-2; D gene ambiguous. The germline V and J ends were trimmed by 1 base and 8 bases, with 8 bases remaining between them. Germline CDR1 is LNHDA and CDR2 is SQIVND (reference sequence). CDR3 length: 12 residues. The CDR3 DNA reads TGTGCCAGTAGTATAGCCATTAGCGGCTACACCTTC. Its translation: CASSIAISGYTF.

The V gene is TRBV6-1, the J gene TRBJ2-7; D unclear. Trimming removed 8 bases at V and 4 bases at J, with 12 bases between. CDR1 MNHNS and CDR2 SASEGT come from the germline V gene. This CDR3 is built from 12 residues. The CDR3 DNA sequence: TGTGCCAGCCAGAAGGGAAAATACGAGCAGTACTTC. Encoded protein: CASQKGKYEQYF.

This clone turned up a few times. V and J are TRBV11-2 and TRBJ2-1; D gene unclear. Germline CDR1 SGHAT, CDR2 FQNNGV. The V gene lost 1 base and the J gene lost 0 bases, with 16 bases spanning the gap. The length of the CDR3 is 18 residues. CDR3 coding DNA: TGTGCCAGCAGCTTAGTGAAACGGACGGTGAGCTCCTACAATGAGCAGTTCTTC. This encodes CASSLVKRTVSSYNEQFF. Looking up the rest from reference TRBV11-2 and TRBJ2-1 gives the full variable domain: EAGVAQSPRYKIIEKRQSVAFWCNPISGHATLYWYQQILGQGPKLLIQFQNNGVVDDSQLPKDRFSAERLKGVDSTLKIQPAKLEDSAVYLCASSLVKRTVSSYNEQFFGPGTRLTVL.

The chain combines TRBV30 with TRBJ1-2; maybe TRBD1 (5 bases). This CDR3 spans 15 amino acids. CDR1 GTSNPN and CDR2 SVGIG come from the germline V gene (reference sequence). The V and J ends lost 3 bases and 0 bases respectively, with 14 bases between them. The CDR3 protein is CAWRGRQFTNYGYTF. For the CDR3, the DNA is TGTGCCTGGAGGGGTAGACAGTTTACTAACTATGGCTACACCTTC.

The chain combines TRBV5-1 with TRBJ1-1, with TRBD1 matching over 7 bases. The CDR3 consists of 15 residues. The ends lost 0 bases at V and 1 base at J; junction bases unmatched: 3. Germline values: CDR1 SGHRS, CDR2 YFSETQ. The CDR3: CASSLVGGGNTEAFF. In DNA, the CDR3 is TGCGCCAGCAGCTTGGTAGGGGGCGGGAACACTGAAGCTTTCTTT.

This clone showed up just once. The rearrangement joins TRBV5-4 to TRBJ2-1, with D maybe TRBD2 (6 bases). Germline V gene data show CDR1 as SGHNT and CDR2 as YYREEE (reference sequence). V was clipped by 0 bases and J by 0 bases, with 13 bases between them. The CDR3 consists of 17 residues. CDR3 residues: CASSLGGPTSSYNEQFF. DNA for the CDR3: TGTGCCAGCAGCTTGGGGGGCCCGACTAGCTCCTACAATGAGCAGTTCTTC.

V and J are TRBV4-3 and TRBJ1-4; unclear D gene. There are 14 residues in the CDR3. CDR1 is LGHNA, CDR2 YSLEER, per germline. V gave up 2 bases and J gave up 5 bases, with 9 bases separating them. The CDR3 region is CASSQNIGNEKLFF. CDR3 sequence (DNA): TGCGCCAGCAGCCAAAACATAGGCAATGAAAAACTGTTTTTT.

The V and J genes are TRBV7-2 and TRBJ2-7; D may be TRBD1 (5 bases). The germline V gene encodes CDR1 SGHTA and CDR2 FQGNSA. V was cut by 4 bases and J by 1 base, with 11 bases left in between. The CDR3 has 14 residues. The CDR3 spells CASSSTVDSYEQYF. Written as DNA, the CDR3 is TGTGCCAGCAGCTCGACAGTTGATTCCTACGAGCAGTACTTC.

This chain joins TRBV5-1 and TRBJ1-3; unclear D gene. Trimming pared 2 bases from V and 0 bases from J, leaving 12 bases between. Looked up from germline, CDR1 is SGHRS and CDR2 is YFSETQ. The CDR3 is made up of 16 amino acids. Here the CDR3 reads CASSFGAATSGNTIYF. CDR3 coding DNA: TGCGCCAGCAGCTTCGGAGCAGCGACCTCTGGAAACACCATATATTTT.

The chain combines TRBV29-1 with TRBJ2-5, with a possible D match to TRBD2 (5 bases). CDR1 is SQVTM, CDR2 ANQGSEA, per germline. V was clipped by 2 bases and J by 5 bases, with 12 bases between them. There are 13 residues in the CDR3. CDR3 DNA sequence: TGCAGCGTTGAATTTGAGGGTAGGGAGACCCAGTACTTC. Its protein is CSVEFEGRETQYF.

This clone was seen more than once but under ten times. This chain links TRBV11-2 with TRBJ1-3; D is uncertain. This CDR3 spans 17 amino acids. Looked up from germline, CDR1 is SGHAT and CDR2 is FQNNGV. V was clipped by 3 bases and J by 0 bases, with 15 bases between them. For the CDR3, the DNA is TGTGCCAGCAGCTTTACGGACCTCACCCTCTCTGGAAACACCATATATTTT. Translation: CASSFTDLTLSGNTIYF.

V is TRBV19 and J is TRBJ1-3; no firm D call. Germline V gives CDR1 LNHDA, CDR2 SQIVND (reference sequence). The CDR3 has 17 residues. V shed 7 bases and J shed 7 bases, with 26 bases lying between them. The CDR3, as DNA: TGTGCCAGTACCCCAACCCCAGTTGTTGGGGATCGGAACACCATATATTTT. Its translation: CASTPTPVVGDRNTIYF. The variable domain in full, with the rest retrieved from reference TRBV19 and TRBJ1-3, is DGGITQSPKYLFRKEGQNVTLSCEQNLNHDAMYWYRQDPGQGLRLIYYSQIVNDFQKGDIAEGYSVSREKKESFPLTVTSAQKNPTAFYLCASTPTPVVGDRNTIYFGEGSWLTVV.

The rearrangement links TRBV5-1 to TRBJ1-2; D unresolved. Germline V gene lookup returns CDR1 SGHRS and CDR2 YFSETQ. Trimming shortened V by 3 bases and J by 1 base, and 7 bases separated the two germline ends. The CDR3 has 13 amino acids. The CDR3 is CASSYRVNYGYTF. As DNA, the CDR3 is TGCGCCAGCAGCTACAGAGTTAACTATGGCTACACCTTC.

This sequence joins TRBV6-1 and TRBJ1-5, with a weak D call TRBD1 (5 bases). V lost 1 base to trimming and J lost 1 base, with 8 bases between them. In germline, CDR1 is MNHNS, CDR2 SASEGT. The CDR3 is 15 amino acids. The DNA for the CDR3 is TGTGCCAGCAGTGAAGACGGGGGGAGCAATCAGCCCCAGCATTTT. As protein: CASSEDGGSNQPQHF.

In this sample, this clone turned up once. This chain links TRBV7-5 with TRBJ2-1; TRBD2 is the table's D call, not checked against the DNA. TRBV7-5 is termed a pseudogene. CDR3 length: 23 amino acids. CDR3 sequence reads: CVRSPKRTRDGVPRDSNANEQFF. DNA for the CDR3: TGTGTCAGAAGCCCAAAAAGGACAAGGGACGGCGTACCCCGGGACTCCAACGCTAATGAGCAGTTCTTC.

This clone has a handful of counts. The chain uses TRBV28 and TRBJ2-7; 8 positions agree with TRBD2. Germline CDR1 MDHEN, CDR2 SYDVKM. The J segment lost 7 bases and the V segment lost 5 bases, leaving 16 bases of the junction unmatched. CDR3 size: 16 residues. The CDR3 DNA reads TGTGCCAGCAGTACCACACTTTCGGGGGGGCTACGGGAGCAGTACTTC. Its protein product is CASSTTLSGGLREQYF.

The V and J genes are TRBV6-1 and TRBJ1-2, with TRBD1 matching 9 bases. The CDR3 extends over 14 amino acids. Germline values: CDR1 MNHNS, CDR2 SASEGT. The V gene end was trimmed by 4 bases and the J gene end by 3 bases; junction bases not matched to a gene: 3. This CDR3 is CASSAGTGHYGYTF. CDR3 sequence (DNA): TGTGCCAGCAGTGCCGGGACAGGGCACTATGGCTACACCTTC.

This chain links TRBV19 with TRBJ2-3; no firm D call. Germline V CDR1 and CDR2: LNHDA, SQIVND (reference sequence). CDR3 length equals 15 residues. V lost 5 bases, J lost 1 base, and 13 bases lay in between. The CDR3 DNA is TGTGCCAGTAGTCCTCGACACATAGGCACAGATACGCAGTATTTT. It specifies CASSPRHIGTDTQYF. Drawing the rest from reference TRBV19 and TRBJ2-3, the complete variable domain is DGGITQSPKYLFRKEGQNVTLSCEQNLNHDAMYWYRQDPGQGLRLIYYSQIVNDFQKGDIAEGYSVSREKKESFPLTVTSAQKNPTAFYLCASSPRHIGTDTQYFGPGTRLTVL.

This chain links TRBV6-1 with TRBJ1-1; 8 bases align to TRBD1. Per the germline V gene, CDR1 is MNHNS and CDR2 is SASEGT. The CDR3 is made up of 15 amino acids. V lost 6 bases to trimming and J lost 0 bases; unmatched junction nucleotides: 6. As DNA, the CDR3 is TGTGCCAGCAGATCTAGACAGGGGATGAACACTGAAGCTTTCTTT. Translated, it gives CASRSRQGMNTEAFF.

This clone is a singleton in its sample. The chain has TRBV6-5 and TRBJ2-5; 7 nucleotides line up with TRBD1. CDR1 and CDR2 from the germline V gene are MNHEY and SVGAGI. The V segment lost 6 bases and the J segment 5 bases; nucleotides outside the gene matches: 9. The CDR3 is made up of 14 amino acids. CDR3 DNA: TGTGCCAGCAGCGCGCGAGGGGGCGCGGAGACCCAGTACTTC. Translating it yields CASSARGGAETQYF.

The CDR3 region is CASSLASGANVLTF. The CDR3 DNA reads as TGTGCCAGCAGCTTAGCCTCTGGGGCCAACGTCCTGACTTTC. The V gene is TRBV11-2, the J gene TRBJ2-6; D gene uncertain. V lost 1 base and J 0 bases, leaving 1 base between the germline ends. Per germline, CDR1 SGHAT and CDR2 FQNNGV. This CDR3 has 14 residues.

The V and J genes are TRBV2 and TRBJ2-1; no clear D. In germline, CDR1 is SNHLY, CDR2 FYNNEI. V lost 2 bases, J lost 4 bases, and 18 bases lay in between. The CDR3 runs to 17 residues. The CDR3 nucleotides read TGTGCCAGCAGTGAACGGTGGCAGCCACACAAATACAATGAGCAGTTCTTC. It translates to CASSERWQPHKYNEQFF.

CDR3 sequence: CASSVGAGGFANTGELFF. DNA of the CDR3: TGTGCCAGCAGCGTAGGGGCGGGAGGGTTCGCGAACACCGGGGAGCTGTTTTTT. The rearrangement joins TRBV9 to TRBJ2-2; 9 bases fit TRBD2. V shed 0 bases, J shed 0 bases, and the junction held 6 bases outside the gene matches. This CDR3 comprises 18 residues. CDR1 is SGDLS and CDR2 is YYNGEE in the germline V gene.

The chain combines TRBV6-6 with TRBJ2-3; 13 bases line up with TRBD2. CDR1 MNHNY and CDR2 SVGAGI come from the germline V gene (reference sequence). J gave up 0 bases and V 6 bases, and 3 bases lay outside the gene matches. The CDR3 contains 16 residues. The CDR3 protein is CASRTSGGSSTDTQYF. The CDR3 DNA reads TGTGCCAGCAGGACTAGCGGGGGGTCTAGCACAGATACGCAGTATTTT.

This chain links TRBV5-1 with TRBJ1-1; a weak D match, TRBD1 (5 bases). In germline, CDR1 is SGHRS, CDR2 YFSETQ. CDR3 size: 16 residues. Trimming took 5 bases from V and 0 from J, leaving 17 bases between them. The chain's CDR3 is CASRSGIREMNTEAFF. CDR3 coding DNA: TGCGCCAGCAGGTCGGGGATCAGGGAGATGAACACTGAAGCTTTCTTT.

This chain links TRBV27 with TRBJ1-2; D is possibly TRBD1 (5 bases). The CDR3 is made up of 12 amino acids. Trimming pared 8 bases from V and 4 bases from J, leaving 11 bases between. From germline, CDR1 is MNHEY and CDR2 SMNVEV (reference sequence). CDR3 loop: CASGSRGYGYTF. In nucleotides, the CDR3 is TGTGCCAGCGGCAGTAGGGGCTATGGCTACACCTTC.

The chain combines TRBV2 with TRBJ1-1; 7 bases align to TRBD1. This CDR3 is 14 amino acids long. CDR1 is SNHLY, CDR2 FYNNEI, per germline. Trimming cost V 6 bases and J 5 bases; bases outside gene matches: 9. The CDR3 sequence: CASRAQGVGTEAFF. CDR3 in DNA: TGTGCCAGCAGGGCTCAGGGGGTTGGGACTGAAGCTTTCTTT.

The DNA of the CDR3 is TGTGCCAGCTCACCACGAGGTAGCGGAACCTTCGGGACGCAGTATTTT. It yields the protein CASSPRGSGTFGTQYF. V and J are TRBV18 and TRBJ2-3, with D possibly TRBD2 on 6 matching bases. The CDR3 sequence is 16 residues long. With 1 base removed from V and 9 bases from J, the gap between germline ends came to 20 bases. Germline lookup yields CDR1 KGHSH and CDR2 LQKENI. Full variable domain (missing parts from reference TRBV18 and TRBJ2-3): NAGVMQNPRHLVRRRGQEARLRCSPMKGHSHVYWYRQLPEEGLKFMVYLQKENIIDESGMPKERFSAEFPKEGPSILRIQQVVRGDSAAYFCASSPRGSGTFGTQYFGPGTRLTVL.